The clone carrying this T cell receptor beta chain was seen a handful of times. What it recognizes is unknown. This sample is part of a study of T cell repertoires in cytomegalovirus infection. Background on the study: HLA-C-restricted CMV epitopes, recently identified, and well-studied HLA-B-restricted ones were used by the study. Both CMV infection and a matching HLA type were indicated by public TCR beta signatures.

This CDR3 has 11 residues. V dropped 7 bases and J dropped 8 bases, with 11 bases sitting between them. Germline V gene data show CDR1 as SNHLY and CDR2 as FYNNEI. Study-wide points: Carriers of CMV plus the relevant HLA were identified by cumulative public TCR beta family frequency. CMV-specific TCR beta clonotypes restricted by HLA-C dominated the ex vivo response.

A single record per CDR3 protein comes from TCRdb applying MiXCR to the reads. Of some 54,000 distinct CDR3 sequences detected, about 18% appear once; the ten largest clones hold about four fifths. This chain uses TRBV2 with TRBJ1-1; D is perhaps TRBD1 (5 bases). This TCR derives from a human donor in good health (CMV status not recorded). Some clones in this sample may be carry-over from other donors' samples. The sequences come from CD8+ T cells from cultured PBMCs, collected from culture after CMV antigen stimulation. The CDR3 DNA reads as TGTGCCAGCATTAGGGGCTCGGAAGCTTTCTTT. This sequence encodes CASIRGSEAFF.